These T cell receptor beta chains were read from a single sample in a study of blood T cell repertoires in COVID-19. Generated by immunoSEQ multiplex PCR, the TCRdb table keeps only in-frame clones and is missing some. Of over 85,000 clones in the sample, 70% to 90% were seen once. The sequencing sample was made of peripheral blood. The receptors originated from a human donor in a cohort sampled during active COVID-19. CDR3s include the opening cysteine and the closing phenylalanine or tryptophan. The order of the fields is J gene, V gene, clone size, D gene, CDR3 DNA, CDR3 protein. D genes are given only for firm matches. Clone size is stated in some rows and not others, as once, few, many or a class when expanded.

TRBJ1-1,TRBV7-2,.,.,TGTGCCAGCAGACCCCGCGAGGCTAACACTGAAGCTTTCTTT,CASRPREANTEAFF
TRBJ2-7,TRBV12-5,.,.,TGTGCTAGTGGTTTGGTAGGCAGGGGCGGTAATAACGAGCAGTACTTC,CASGLVGRGGNNEQYF
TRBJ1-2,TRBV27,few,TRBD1,TGTGCCAGCAGTTTATTCAGGGGGGAGAAAGATGGCTACACCTTC,CASSLFRGEKDGYTF
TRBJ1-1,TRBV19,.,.,TGTGCCAGCAAACCGACAATGAACACTGAAGCTTTCTTT,CASKPTMNTEAFF
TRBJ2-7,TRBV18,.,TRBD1,TGTGCCAGCTCACCACGGGCAGGGGGCGGTTTCGAGCAGTACTTC,CASSPRAGGGFEQYF
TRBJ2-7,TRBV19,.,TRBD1,TGTGCCAGTAGTAAGGACAGGGACTACGAGCAGTACTTC,CASSKDRDYEQYF
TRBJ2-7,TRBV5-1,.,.,TGCGCCAGCAGCCCGGCCTCGGGAGCATCCTACGAGCAGTACTTC,CASSPASGASYEQYF
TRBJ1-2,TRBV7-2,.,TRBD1,TGTGCCAGCAGCTTCAGTCCGACAGGGCCCATTCCTAACTATGGCTACACCTTC,CASSFSPTGPIPNYGYTF
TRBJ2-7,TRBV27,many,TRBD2,TGTGCCAGCACCATCACTAGCGGGGCCTTCTACGAGCAGTACTTC,CASTITSGAFYEQYF
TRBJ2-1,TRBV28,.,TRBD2,TGTGCCAGCAGTTTACCGGGAGGGTACAATGAGCAGTTCTTC,CASSLPGGYNEQFF
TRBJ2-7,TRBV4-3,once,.,TGCGCCAGCAGCCCAGAGCAGGTCCCAACCTACGAGCAGTACTTC,CASSPEQVPTYEQYF
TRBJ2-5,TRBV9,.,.,TGTGCCAGCAGCGCCGGTAGCGGACACCAAGAGACCCAGTACTTC,CASSAGSGHQETQYF
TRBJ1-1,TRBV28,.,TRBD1,TGTGCCAGCAGCGACAGGGGGAGAGAGAACACTGAAGCTTTCTTT,CASSDRGRENTEAFF
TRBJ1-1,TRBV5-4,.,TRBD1,TGTGCCAGCAGCCGAAGGGGGCCTGAAGCTTTCTTT,CASSRRGPEAFF
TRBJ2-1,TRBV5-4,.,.,TGTGCCAGCAGCTTCGAGGAGTTCTTC,CASSFEEFF
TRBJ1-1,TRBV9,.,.,TGTGCCAGCAGCCCCCAGGTTGGGGGGGCTGTGAGCACTGAAGCTTTCTTT,CASSPQVGGAVSTEAFF
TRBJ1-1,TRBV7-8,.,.,TGTGCCAGCACCCAAGACAGGAACACTGAAGCTTTCTTT,CASTQDRNTEAFF